What follows describes a single T cell receptor (beta chain). The data were obtained in a study of blood T cell repertoires in COVID-19. This CDR3 is built from 16 residues. Trimming at V came to 7 bases and at J to 7 bases, leaving 17 bases not matched to a gene. Germline loops: CDR1 MNHEY, CDR2 SMNVEV (reference sequence). Repertoires were generated with immunoSEQ multiplex PCR, while TCRdb's copy carries only in-frame clones and drops some. Among some 150,000 clones, 88% were seen once, and the ten largest hold more than 1%. The chain employs TRBV27 and TRBJ1-2, with 8 bases lining up with TRBD1. This TCR was recovered from a woman aged 25-40 years with acute COVID-19. Material for sequencing was PBMCs or T cells enriched from blood (not recorded which). Written as DNA, the CDR3 is TGTGCCAGCAACCGATTAGGGACAGGTGCCCCGCTTGGCTACACCTTC. It codes for CASNRLGTGAPLGYTF.